This T cell receptor (beta chain) was documented in a study of CD8 T cells in Susac syndrome. The CDR3 spans 16 residues. Germline lookup yields CDR1 MGHRA and CDR2 YSYEKL. The germline V and J ends were trimmed by 2 bases and 1 base, with 14 bases remaining between them. In blood CD8+ and CD4+ T cells, TCR beta underwent sequencing. Relapsing-remitting disease, either stable or active, was present in the treatment-naive patients who were the multiple sclerosis controls. Purification of the CD8+ and CD4+ T cells relied on negative isolation, and TEMRA cells underwent FACS enrichment. Reverse transcription of about 0.5 to 1 ug RNA used random hexamers. Across 54 Vbeta and 13 Jbeta, immunoSEQ multiplex PCR amplified TCR beta CDR3. TCRdb recomputed calls from the immunoSEQ multiplex PCR reads with MiXCR, one row per CDR3 protein. The sample contains about 210,000 distinct CDR3 sequences, 95% of which appear only once.

Material: CD4+ T cells from PBMCs. The chain has TRBV4-1 and TRBJ1-1, with TRBD1 as a possible D gene (5 bases). The clonotype originates from a human donor with multiple sclerosis. The chain's CDR3 is CASSQTPGRGNTEAFF. The DNA of the CDR3 is TGCGCCAGCAGCCAAACTCCGGGACGGGGGAACACTGAAGCTTTCTTT.